This T cell receptor beta chain was retrieved from a study of cytomegalovirus exposure and HLA in healthy donors (dated by TCRdb to the late 2010s). Background on the whole study: An earlier analysis of about 560 of the donors reported 276 Gb of sequence data and around 120 million unique TCR beta sequences obtained from some 170 million T cells. Roughly 290 gigabases of sequencing data and around 88 million unique TCR sequences made up an early release that covered fewer than 650 HLA-typed donors. Among the roughly 410 genotyped donors, about 83% belonged to the genetic ancestry cluster associated with self-reported Caucasian donors. The study aimed to test whether cataloging public T cell receptors could reveal signatures of past pathogen exposure. The T cell repertoires of 550 to 850 subjects were profiled by immunosequencing and related to cytomegalovirus serostatus. A separate validation cohort of approximately 120 different subjects was used in addition to the roughly 640-subject first cohort. To predict cytomegalovirus infection status, the study combined high-throughput TCR immunosequencing, statistical association of individual TCRs with disease status, and machine learning. In a later analysis, previously published TCR beta repertoires from about 640 donors were re-analyzed and high-resolution HLA genotyping was added so that TCR occurrence patterns could be studied. The later analysis used no new phenotypic data to find candidate immune exposures, relying instead on TCR beta sequences and their occurrence across donors. An earlier analysis of 587 of the donors applied high-throughput TCR beta sequencing to assess whether each TCR beta V gene segment acted as functional or pseudogenic. Alongside the repertoire data, information on donor age, sex, ethnicity and CMV serostatus was compiled. A later genetic analysis took genome-wide SNP genotypes for about 55% of the 666 donors and used that subset as a discovery cohort. All discovery cohort repertoires had been generated on a single sequencing platform. HLA typing covered class I and class II loci at four-digit resolution. Typing coverage differed by locus: A, B, C, DRB1 and DQB1 were typed in roughly 620-640 donors, DQA1 in roughly 510, DPA1 in around 610, and DPB1 in 472. Four or five DR-DQ haplotypes were handled as single units for association and clustering because linkage in the cohort was strong. Across approximately 400 genotyped donors of the cohort, an average of about 240,000 unique TCR beta nucleotide sequences per donor were sequenced, and approximately 19% of those sequences were non-productive. Study-wide conclusions, independent of this receptor: Presence/absence analyses assumed roughly uniform sequencing depth across donors, an assumption that may not hold. Linkage disequilibrium might explain the correlated functional status among segregating V segments, but an unknown experimental factor could not be ruled out. Only TCR beta chains were sequenced in this cohort, and the absence of alpha or paired-chain data limited detectable features. Assigning TCR associations to individual alleles was difficult when HLA alleles, especially DR and DQ, strongly co-occurred. A further reported finding was that TCR beta sequences accurately predicted the HLA-A and HLA-B alleles for most subjects in the first cohort. Over 15 rarely observed V segments, including chromosome 9 orphons, were excluded from the earlier analysis of several hundred of the donors because counts were too low. A few of the identified cytomegalovirus-associated TCR beta chains were confirmed in vitro to be specific for cytomegalovirus antigens. Most TCR sequences were seen in very few donors, while some public TCRs were found in many individuals. Cytomegalovirus status was reported to be diagnosed by the classifier with high specificity and sensitivity in both the original and validation cohorts. In a later genetic analysis, a missense DCLRE1C variant was associated with V-gene and J-gene trimming of TCR beta chains, and the association was replicated in an independent cohort. The 87-base-pair reads could not distinguish some IMGT-functional V segments, including TRBV6-2 and TRBV6-3, so those segments were excluded. The study listed 150 to 200 TCR beta chains as associated with cytomegalovirus. The sequencing pipeline was judged likely to have produced a cluster of highly shared sequence variants as a technical artifact. A later genetic analysis reported fewer N-insertions in productive TCRs among donors in an Asian-associated ancestry cluster than the roughly 690-donor mean. A later analysis found that HLA-associated TCR beta chains were more clonally expanded and had lower generation probabilities than equally common non-associated chains. An earlier analysis of approximately 600 of the donors showed that most TCR beta V segments appeared in productive rearrangements either about 90% or about 30% of the time, which broadly matched IMGT annotations. According to a later analysis, parvovirus B19, influenza, CMV and Epstein-Barr virus appeared linked to several top co-occurrence clusters. A later analysis associated about 18,000 TCR beta sequences with specific HLA alleles at a false discovery rate of 0.05. In a later analysis, the rate of TCR association differed among HLA loci, with DRB1 alleles having the most associated TCRs and HLA-C alleles having the fewest. For the cohort, immune exposure information was limited to CMV serostatus. Because HLA typing was missing for some donors at each locus, association tests included only the typed subset. The authors suggested that the approach could potentially be extended to other disease states and immunological phenotypes. According to a later analysis, most CMV-associated TCR beta chains appeared to be HLA-restricted, and the HLA associations seemed to be driven largely by CMV exposure.

In total, just over 650 healthy bone marrow donors made up the cohort. All cohort members were sampled while nominally healthy, although unrecorded immune exposures were likely present. The donor was CMV seronegative and belonged to the group of approximately 320 seronegative cohort members. A peripheral blood sample was provided by each donor, and peripheral blood mononuclear cells were used for TCR beta sequencing. The Qiagen DNeasy Blood Extraction Kit was used to extract genomic DNA from the blood cell samples. For this clone: What this receptor recognizes is not known. Base-call qualities are not available, and no considerably larger clone is one nucleotide away.

The receptor library was made with the immunoSEQ multiplex PCR assay. For the multiplex PCR, a mixture combining 60 forward primers for TCR Vbeta segments and 13 reverse primers for TCR Jbeta segments was used. A multiplex PCR assay on genomic DNA amplified the CDR3 region of rearranged TCR beta genes. On the Illumina HiSeq System, the amplified TCR beta libraries were sequenced as 87-base-pair reads. The authors processed their data as follows. In a later analysis, roughly 80 million unique TCR beta chains were counted across the approximately 620 repertoires, and approximately 11 million of these chains were shared by at least two donors. Raw reads were error-corrected and collapsed into unique sequences with a nearest-neighbor algorithm that merged closely related sequences to remove PCR and sequencing errors. V, D and J gene segments were assigned by aligning CDR3 sequences to IMGT reference sequences. Each retained sequence needed at least a six-nucleotide match to both a V gene segment and a J gene segment. A rearrangement counted as productive if the CDR3 had no stop codons and remained in frame with V and J, and every other rearrangement counted as non-productive. Following IMGT convention, CDR3 was defined as the stretch from the second conserved V-encoded cysteine up to the conserved J-encoded phenylalanine. The earlier analysis of about 610 of the donors excluded sequences that lacked an unambiguous match to a single V gene segment. An earlier analysis of 587 of the donors called V segments functional above 56.7% productive rearrangements and segregating when the between-donor standard deviation exceeded 5%. A statistical classification framework was built for diagnosing cytomegalovirus status from the catalog of TCR beta chain sequences. In a later analysis, TCR nucleotide sequences were compared against IMGT/GENE-DB human TR gene sequences so that V and J genes could be assigned. A later analysis assigned CDR3 sequences and most-parsimonious VDJ recombination scenarios with the TCRdist pipeline. A later analysis defined each TCR beta chain by its CDR3 amino acid sequence plus V-gene family, and excluded reads lacking a unique V-gene family. To address suspected cross-contamination and a sequencing artifact, a later analysis removed a few hundred highly shared, low-generation-probability nucleotide sequences. In a later analysis, a clonal expansion index for each public chain was calculated from normalized within-repertoire ranks of inferred template counts. In a later analysis, generation probabilities were computed with a VDJ recombination model fitted to out-of-frame rearrangements, and the resulting probabilities were checked against IGoR. Hypergeometric tests were used in a later analysis to score TCR-TCR, TCR-HLA and TCR-CMV co-occurrence, with a repertoire-size bias correction applied to the TCR pairs. A later analysis estimated false discovery rates by permuting HLA or CMV assignments 20 times. A later analysis grouped co-occurring TCRs with DBSCAN, adding TCRdist sequence similarity when clustering within HLA-allele-positive subsets. Repertoires with fewer than 30,000 or more than 120,000 public chains, plus five repertoires with anomalous nucleotide sharing, were excluded from co-occurrence clustering. Entries here come from immuneACCESS through TCRdb and include only in-frame sequences with V and J called. Some clones fail to appear in such tables; in the studies checked, an unresolved V gene covers under half of the shortfall, and the cause of the remainder is unknown. V, J and clone size were drawn from that table, and D and trimming were deduced from the DNA. The sample records more than 150,000 clones, around 78% of which are singletons. Around 1.6% of the sample belongs to the ten largest clones.

From its cysteine to its phenylalanine, the CDR3 spans 14 amino acids. Only the CDR3 region is kept as DNA, spanning 42 bases read in frame from base 1. The rearrangement joined TRBV21-1 to TRBJ2-2; TRBD2 reflects the table's D call only, with no check against the DNA. TRBV21-1 is shown as a pseudogene. The receptor comes from a man between 18 and 29 years old in good health and CMV-seronegative. The sample taken for sequencing was PBMCs. The CDR3 here reads CASIPAGAGGELFF. The DNA sequence reads TGTGCCAGCATCCCGGCGGGAGCGGGAGGGGAGCTGTTTTTT.